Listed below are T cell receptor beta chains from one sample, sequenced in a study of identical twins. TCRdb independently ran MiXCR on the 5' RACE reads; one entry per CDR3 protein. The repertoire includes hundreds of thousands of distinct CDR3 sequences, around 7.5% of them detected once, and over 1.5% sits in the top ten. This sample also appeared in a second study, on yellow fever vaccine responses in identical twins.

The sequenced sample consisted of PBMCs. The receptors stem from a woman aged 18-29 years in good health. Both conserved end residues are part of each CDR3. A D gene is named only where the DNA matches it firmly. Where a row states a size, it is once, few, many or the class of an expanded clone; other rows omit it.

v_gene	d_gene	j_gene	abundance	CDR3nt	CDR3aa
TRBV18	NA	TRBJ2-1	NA	TGTGCCAGCTCACCAGAGGTAAATGAGCAGTTCTTC	CASSPEVNEQFF
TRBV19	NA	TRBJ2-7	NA	TGTGCCAGTAGTATCACAGGTCCCCGCCTTTACGAGCAGTACTTC	CASSITGPRLYEQYF
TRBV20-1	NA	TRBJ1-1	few	TGCAGTGCTGGGGGACCTATGAACACTGAAGCTTTCTTT	CSAGGPMNTEAFF
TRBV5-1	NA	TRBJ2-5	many	TGCGCCAGCAGCTTGGGACAGGCCGAAGAGACCCAGTACTTC	CASSLGQAEETQYF
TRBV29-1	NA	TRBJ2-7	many	TGCAGCGTTGAGACGGTTTACGAGCAGTACTTC	CSVETVYEQYF
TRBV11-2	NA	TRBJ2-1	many	TGTGCCAGCAGCTTCCCGGGGGTGTCCTACAATGAGCAGTTCTTC	CASSFPGVSYNEQFF
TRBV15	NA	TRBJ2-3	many	TGTGCCACCAGCCCGGGGAGGAAGGACACAGATACGCAGTATTTT	CATSPGRKDTDTQYF
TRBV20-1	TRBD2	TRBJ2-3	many	TGCAGTGCTAGGTCCCGGGGGGGGAACACAGATACGCAGTATTTT	CSARSRGGNTDTQYF
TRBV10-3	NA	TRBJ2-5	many	TGTGCCATCCGTAACCAAGAGACCCAGTACTTC	CAIRNQETQYF
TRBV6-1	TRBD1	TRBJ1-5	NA	TGTGCCAGCAGTCCTTCAGGGGGGAGCAATCAGCCCCAGCATTTT	CASSPSGGSNQPQHF
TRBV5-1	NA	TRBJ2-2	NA	TGCGCCAGCAGCCTGGATGGGGTAGAGGAGCTGTTTTTT	CASSLDGVEELFF
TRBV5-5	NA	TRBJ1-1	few	TGTGCCAGCAGCTTGGCACCCGGCGGGTCTAACACTGAAGCTTTCTTT	CASSLAPGGSNTEAFF
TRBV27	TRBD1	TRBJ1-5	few	TGTGCCACTAAAAAAACAGGGGGCGATCAGCCCCAGCATTTT	CATKKTGGDQPQHF
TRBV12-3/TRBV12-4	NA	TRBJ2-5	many	TGTGCCAGCAGTTTAGGCGGGGTTGAGACCCAGTACTTC	CASSLGGVETQYF
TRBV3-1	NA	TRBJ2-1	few	TGTGCCAGCAGCCCCGGGGGTTTGAATGAGCAGTTCTTC	CASSPGGLNEQFF
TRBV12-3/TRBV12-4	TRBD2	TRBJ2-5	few	TGTGCCAGCAGTTTAAACGCGGGAGATGGCCGGGAGACCCAGTACTTC	CASSLNAGDGRETQYF
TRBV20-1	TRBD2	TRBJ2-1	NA	TGCAGTGCTAGAGCGGGACTAGAGGTGAATGAGCAGTTCTTC	CSARAGLEVNEQFF
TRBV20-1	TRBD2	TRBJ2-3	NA	TGCAGTGCTAGAACGCTAAGTGCGGGAGGACGAGATACGCAGTATTTT	CSARTLSAGGRDTQYF
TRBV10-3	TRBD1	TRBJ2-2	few	TGTGCCATCAGTGAGCCTGGACAGGGGGCCGGGGAGCTGTTTTTT	CAISEPGQGAGELFF
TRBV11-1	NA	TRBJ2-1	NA	TGTGCCAGCAGCTTACTTCCGGGGGCCGTAACGACAGACAATGAGCAGTTCTTC	CASSLLPGAVTTDNEQFF
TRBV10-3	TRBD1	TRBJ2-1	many	TGTGCCATCAGTAACCCGGGACAGCGCAACAATGAGCAGTTCTTC	CAISNPGQRNNEQFF
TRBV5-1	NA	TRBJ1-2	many	TGCGCCAGCAGCTTGGAAGGGGACTACACCTTC	CASSLEGDYTF
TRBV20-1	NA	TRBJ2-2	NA	TGCAGTGCTAGGGGCAGGATGAACACCGGGGAGCTGTTTTTT	CSARGRMNTGELFF
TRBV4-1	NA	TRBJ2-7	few	TGCGCCAGCAGCCAAGAGGCGGGACAGCAACTCGAGCAGTACTTC	CASSQEAGQQLEQYF
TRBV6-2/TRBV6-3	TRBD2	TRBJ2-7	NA	TGTGCCAGCAGAACCGGGACTAGCGGACATACGAAGCAGTACTTC	CASRTGTSGHTKQYF
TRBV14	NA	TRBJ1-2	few	TGTGCCAGCAGCCAAACCTACGGCCTACTCGCGGATCCTTACACCTTC	CASSQTYGLLADPYTF
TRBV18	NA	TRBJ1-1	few	TGTGCCAGCTCACCACCTATTAGGGTTCAATCAGCTTTCTTT	CASSPPIRVQSAFF
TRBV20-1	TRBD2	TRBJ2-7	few	TGCAGTGCGCTGACTAGCGGGGGCTACGAGCAGTACTTC	CSALTSGGYEQYF
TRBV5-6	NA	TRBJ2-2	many	TGTGCCAGCAGCCCCGCAGGAGTTCTCCACACCGGGGAGCTGTTTTTT	CASSPAGVLHTGELFF
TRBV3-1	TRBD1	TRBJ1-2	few	TGTGCCAGCAGCCAAGACGGAGACAGGGGGCTAGGCTACACCTTC	CASSQDGDRGLGYTF
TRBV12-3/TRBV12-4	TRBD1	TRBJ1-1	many	TGTGCCAGCAGATCTGGGACAGTGAACACTGAAGCTTTCTTT	CASRSGTVNTEAFF
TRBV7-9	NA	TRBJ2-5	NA	TGTGCCAGCACCAAGAACGGTATGGATGAGACCCAGTACTTC	CASTKNGMDETQYF
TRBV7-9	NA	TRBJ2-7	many	TGTGCCAGCAGCTTGTATGGCACATCCCTGTACTTC	CASSLYGTSLYF
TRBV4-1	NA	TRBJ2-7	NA	TGCGCCAGCAGCCAGAGGGACGGACCCTACGAGCAGTACTTC	CASSQRDGPYEQYF
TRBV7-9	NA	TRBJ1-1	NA	TGTGCCAGCAGCTTAGGTCCTTCGGGCCGAAACACTGAAGCTTTCTTT	CASSLGPSGRNTEAFF
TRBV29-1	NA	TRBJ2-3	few	TGCAGCGTCCGGGCGGGCGGCACAGATACGCAGTATTTT	CSVRAGGTDTQYF
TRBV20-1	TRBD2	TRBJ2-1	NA	TGCAGTGCCGCTAGCGGGAGCTTATACAATGAGCAGTTCTTC	CSAASGSLYNEQFF
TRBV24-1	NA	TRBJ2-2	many	TGTGCCACCAGTGATTTGGGTTCCGGGGAGCTGTTTTTT	CATSDLGSGELFF
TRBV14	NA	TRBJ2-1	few	TGTGCCAGCAGCCAAGATCTGGGGGGGCTCGGGTACAATGAGCAGTTCTTC	CASSQDLGGLGYNEQFF
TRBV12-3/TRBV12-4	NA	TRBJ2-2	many	TGTGCCAGCAGTTTTTTGTCTTTTGGGGAGCTGTTTTTT	CASSFLSFGELFF
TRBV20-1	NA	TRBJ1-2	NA	TGCAGTGCTGAAGACAGGCAAGGTGGCTATGGCTACACCTTC	CSAEDRQGGYGYTF
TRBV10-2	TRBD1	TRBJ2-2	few	TGCGCCAGCAGAGACCCCGGGACAGGCAACACCGGGGAGCTGTTTTTT	CASRDPGTGNTGELFF
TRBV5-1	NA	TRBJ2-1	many	TGCGCCAGCAGCGAGAGAGGGGATCACAATGAGCAGTTCTTC	CASSERGDHNEQFF
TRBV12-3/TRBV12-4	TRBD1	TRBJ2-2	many	TGTGCCAGCAGGCCACAGGGGGCGTTTTCCGGGGAGCTGTTTTTT	CASRPQGAFSGELFF
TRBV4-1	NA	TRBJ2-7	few	TGCGCCAGCAGCCAAGAGCGGCAGGGGTTGGCCTACGAGCAGTACTTC	CASSQERQGLAYEQYF
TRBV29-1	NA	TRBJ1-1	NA	TGCAGCGCCTACAGGGCGTCAATGAACACTGAAGCTTTCTTT	CSAYRASMNTEAFF
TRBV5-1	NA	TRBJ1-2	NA	TGCGCCAGCAGCCCGGTGAGGGACTATGGCTACACCTTC	CASSPVRDYGYTF
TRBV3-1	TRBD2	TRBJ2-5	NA	TGTGCCAGCAGCCACCCGGGACTAGCGGGAGATGGGGCGACCCAGTACTTC	CASSHPGLAGDGATQYF
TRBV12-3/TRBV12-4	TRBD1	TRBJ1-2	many	TGTGCCAGCAGTCCCCGGCGGGACAGCTATGGCTACACCTTC	CASSPRRDSYGYTF
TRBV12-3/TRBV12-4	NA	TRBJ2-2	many	TGTGCCAGCACCCTCGGACTCACCGGGGAGCTGTTTTTT	CASTLGLTGELFF
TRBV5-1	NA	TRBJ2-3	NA	TGCGCCAGCAGCCCCGGGACACGGCTCGCAGATACGCAGTATTTT	CASSPGTRLADTQYF
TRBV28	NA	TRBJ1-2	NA	TGTGCCAGCAGTTATCGGGCGAGCTATGGCTACACCTTC	CASSYRASYGYTF